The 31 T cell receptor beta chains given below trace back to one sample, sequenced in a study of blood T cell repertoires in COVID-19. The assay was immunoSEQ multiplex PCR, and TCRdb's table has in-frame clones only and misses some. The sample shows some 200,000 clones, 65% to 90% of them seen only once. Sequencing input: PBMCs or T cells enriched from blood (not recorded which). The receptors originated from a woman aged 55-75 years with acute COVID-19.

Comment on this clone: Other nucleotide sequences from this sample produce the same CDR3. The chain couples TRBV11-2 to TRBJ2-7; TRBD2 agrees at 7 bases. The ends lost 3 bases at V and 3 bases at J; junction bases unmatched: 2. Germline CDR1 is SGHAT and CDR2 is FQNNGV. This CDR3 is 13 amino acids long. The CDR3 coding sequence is TGTGCCAGCAGCTTTGGGACTAACTACGAGCAGTACTTC. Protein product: CASSFGTNYEQYF.

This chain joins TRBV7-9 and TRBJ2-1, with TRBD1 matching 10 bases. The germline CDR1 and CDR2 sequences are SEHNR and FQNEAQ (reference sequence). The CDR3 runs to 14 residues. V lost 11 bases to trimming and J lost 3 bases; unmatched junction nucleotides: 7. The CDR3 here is CAASGTGVYNEQFF. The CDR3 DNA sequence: TGTGCCGCATCCGGGACAGGGGTCTACAATGAGCAGTTCTTC.

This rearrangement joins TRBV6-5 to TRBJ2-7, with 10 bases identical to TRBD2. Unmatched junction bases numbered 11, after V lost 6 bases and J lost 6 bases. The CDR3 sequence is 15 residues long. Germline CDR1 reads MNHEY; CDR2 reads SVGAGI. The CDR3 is CASRISGLAAGEQYF. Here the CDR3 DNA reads TGTGCCAGCAGGATATCCGGACTAGCGGCAGGCGAGCAGTACTTC.

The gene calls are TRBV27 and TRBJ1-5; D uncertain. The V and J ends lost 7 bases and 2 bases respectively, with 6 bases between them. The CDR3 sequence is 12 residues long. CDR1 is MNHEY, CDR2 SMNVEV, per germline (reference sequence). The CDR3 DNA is TGTGCCAGCACCTCGGGCAATCAGCCCCAGCATTTT. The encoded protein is CASTSGNQPQHF.

The CDR3 loop reads CASSFVSPDTQYF. The CDR3 DNA reads TGTGCCAGCAGCTTCGTATCCCCAGATACGCAGTATTTT. V and J are TRBV7-2 and TRBJ2-3; D remains unclear. Trimming removed 3 bases at V and 4 bases at J, with 8 bases between. The CDR3 covers 13 residues. Germline V gene sequence: CDR1 SGHTA, CDR2 FQGNSA.

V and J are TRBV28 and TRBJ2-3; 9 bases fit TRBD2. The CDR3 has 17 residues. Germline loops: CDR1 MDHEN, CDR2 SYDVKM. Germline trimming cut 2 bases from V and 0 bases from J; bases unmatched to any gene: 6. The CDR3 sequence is CASSLGLAGTSTDTQYF. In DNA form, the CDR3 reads TGTGCCAGCAGTTTAGGTCTAGCGGGGACTAGCACAGATACGCAGTATTTT.

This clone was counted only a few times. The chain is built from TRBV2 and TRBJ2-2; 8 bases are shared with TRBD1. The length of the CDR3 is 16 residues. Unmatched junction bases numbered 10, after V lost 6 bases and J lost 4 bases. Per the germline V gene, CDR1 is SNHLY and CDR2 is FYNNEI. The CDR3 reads CASRYGGQGSTGELFF. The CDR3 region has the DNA TGTGCCAGCAGGTACGGAGGACAGGGATCCACCGGGGAGCTGTTTTTT.

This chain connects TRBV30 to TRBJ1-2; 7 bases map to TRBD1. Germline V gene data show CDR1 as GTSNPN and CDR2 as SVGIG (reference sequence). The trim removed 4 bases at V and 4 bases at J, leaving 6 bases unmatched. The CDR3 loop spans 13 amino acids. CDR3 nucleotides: TGTGCCTGGAAGAGACAGGGCTTCTATGGCTACACCTTC. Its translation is CAWKRQGFYGYTF.

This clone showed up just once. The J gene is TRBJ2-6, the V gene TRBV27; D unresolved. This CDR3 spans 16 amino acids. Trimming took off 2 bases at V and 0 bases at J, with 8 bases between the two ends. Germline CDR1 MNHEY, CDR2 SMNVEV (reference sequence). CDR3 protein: CASSLVRYSGANVLTF. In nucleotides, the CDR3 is TGTGCCAGCAGTTTAGTGCGGTACTCTGGGGCCAACGTCCTGACTTTC.

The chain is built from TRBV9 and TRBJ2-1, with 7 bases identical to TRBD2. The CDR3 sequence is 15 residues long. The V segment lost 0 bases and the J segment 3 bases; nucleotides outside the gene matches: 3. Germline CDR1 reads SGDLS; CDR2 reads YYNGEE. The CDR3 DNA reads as TGTGCCAGCAGCGTAGAGTGGGAGGGCTACAATGAGCAGTTCTTC. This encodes CASSVEWEGYNEQFF.

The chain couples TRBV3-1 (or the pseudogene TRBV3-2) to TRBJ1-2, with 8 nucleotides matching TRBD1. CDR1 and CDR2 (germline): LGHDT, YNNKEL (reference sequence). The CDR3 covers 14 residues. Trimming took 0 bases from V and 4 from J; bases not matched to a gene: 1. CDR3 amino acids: CASSQEGTGYGYTF. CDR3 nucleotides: TGTGCCAGCAGCCAAGAAGGGACAGGCTATGGCTACACCTTC.

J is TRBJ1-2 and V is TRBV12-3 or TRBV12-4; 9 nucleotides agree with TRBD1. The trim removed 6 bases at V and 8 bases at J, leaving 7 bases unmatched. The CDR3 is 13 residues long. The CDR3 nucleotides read TGTGCCAGCAGCCCCGGACAGGGGCAAGGCTACACCTTC. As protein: CASSPGQGQGYTF.

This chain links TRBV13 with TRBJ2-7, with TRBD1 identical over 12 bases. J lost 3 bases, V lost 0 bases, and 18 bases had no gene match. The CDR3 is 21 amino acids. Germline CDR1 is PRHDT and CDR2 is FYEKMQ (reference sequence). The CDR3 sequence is CASSLGFWGGDRGRRHYEQYF. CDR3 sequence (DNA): TGTGCCAGCAGCTTAGGATTTTGGGGCGGGGACAGGGGGCGCCGGCACTACGAGCAGTACTTC.

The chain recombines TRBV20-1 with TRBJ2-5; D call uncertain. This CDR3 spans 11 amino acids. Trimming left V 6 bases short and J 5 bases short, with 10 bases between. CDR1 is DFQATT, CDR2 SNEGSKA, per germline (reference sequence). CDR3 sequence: CSALPQETQYF. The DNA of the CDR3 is TGCAGTGCCCTCCCCCAGGAGACCCAGTACTTC.

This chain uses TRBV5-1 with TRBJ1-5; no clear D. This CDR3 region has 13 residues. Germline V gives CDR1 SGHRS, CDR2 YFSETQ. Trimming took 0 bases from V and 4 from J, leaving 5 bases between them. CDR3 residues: CASSLGPNQPQHF. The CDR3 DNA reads TGCGCCAGCAGCTTGGGGCCAAATCAGCCCCAGCATTTT.

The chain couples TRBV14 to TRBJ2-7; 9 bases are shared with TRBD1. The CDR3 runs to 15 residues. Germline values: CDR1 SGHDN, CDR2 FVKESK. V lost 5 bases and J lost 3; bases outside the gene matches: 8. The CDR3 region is CASSYPGQGVYEQYF. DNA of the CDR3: TGTGCCAGCAGCTATCCGGGACAGGGAGTCTACGAGCAGTACTTC. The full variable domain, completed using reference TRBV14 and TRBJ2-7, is EAGVTQFPSHSVIEKGQTVTLRCDPISGHDNLYWYRRVMGKEIKFLLHFVKESKQDESGMPNNRFLAERTGGTYSTLKVQPAELEDSGVYFCASSYPGQGVYEQYFGPGTRLTVT.

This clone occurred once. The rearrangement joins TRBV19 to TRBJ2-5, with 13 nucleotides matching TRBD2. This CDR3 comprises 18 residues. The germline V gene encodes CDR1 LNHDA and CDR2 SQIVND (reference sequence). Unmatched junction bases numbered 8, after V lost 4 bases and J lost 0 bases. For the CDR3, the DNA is TGTGCCAGTAGTAGGACTAGCGGGGGTCGCTTAGACCAAGAGACCCAGTACTTC. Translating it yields CASSRTSGGRLDQETQYF.

CDR3 sequence reads: CASSLEGDPGELFF. Written as DNA, the CDR3 is TGCGCCAGCAGCTTGGAGGGGGATCCCGGGGAGCTGTTTTTT. This rearrangement joins TRBV5-1 to TRBJ2-2; possible D gene TRBD1, 6 bases. Per the germline V gene, CDR1 is SGHRS and CDR2 is YFSETQ. V lost 0 bases, J lost 6 bases, and 9 bases lay in between. The CDR3 totals 14 residues.

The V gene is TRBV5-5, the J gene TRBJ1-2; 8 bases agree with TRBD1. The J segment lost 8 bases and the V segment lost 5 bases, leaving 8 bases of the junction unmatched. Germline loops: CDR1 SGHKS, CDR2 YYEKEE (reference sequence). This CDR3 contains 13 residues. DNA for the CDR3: TGTGCCAGCAGTCCGACAGGGGCCTACGGCTACACCTTC. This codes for CASSPTGAYGYTF.

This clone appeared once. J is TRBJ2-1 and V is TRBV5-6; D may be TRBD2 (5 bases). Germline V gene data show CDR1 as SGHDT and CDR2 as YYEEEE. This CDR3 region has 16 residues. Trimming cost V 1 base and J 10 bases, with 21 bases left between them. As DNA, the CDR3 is TGTGCCAGCAGCTTGAAGGCTAGAGGGCAACGTGGGGAGCAGTTCTTC. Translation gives CASSLKARGQRGEQFF.

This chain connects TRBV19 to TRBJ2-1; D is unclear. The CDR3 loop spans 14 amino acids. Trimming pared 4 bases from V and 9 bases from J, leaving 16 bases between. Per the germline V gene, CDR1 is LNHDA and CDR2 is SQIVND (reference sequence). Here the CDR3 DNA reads TGTGCCAGTAGTACCCTACTTGTAGCTCCTGAGCAGTTCTTC. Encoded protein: CASSTLLVAPEQFF.

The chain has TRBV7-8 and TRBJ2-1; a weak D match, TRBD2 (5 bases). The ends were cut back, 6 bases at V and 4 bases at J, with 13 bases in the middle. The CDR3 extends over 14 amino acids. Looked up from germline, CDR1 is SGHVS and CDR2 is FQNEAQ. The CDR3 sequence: CASRRSSVYNEQFF. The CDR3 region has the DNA TGTGCCAGCAGGAGAAGTAGCGTATACAATGAGCAGTTCTTC.

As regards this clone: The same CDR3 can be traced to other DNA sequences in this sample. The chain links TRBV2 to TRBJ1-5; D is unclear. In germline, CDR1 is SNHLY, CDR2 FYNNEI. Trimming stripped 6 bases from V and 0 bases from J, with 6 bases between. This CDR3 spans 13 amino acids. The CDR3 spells CASRRDSNQPQHF. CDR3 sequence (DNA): TGTGCCAGCAGGAGGGATAGCAATCAGCCCCAGCATTTT.

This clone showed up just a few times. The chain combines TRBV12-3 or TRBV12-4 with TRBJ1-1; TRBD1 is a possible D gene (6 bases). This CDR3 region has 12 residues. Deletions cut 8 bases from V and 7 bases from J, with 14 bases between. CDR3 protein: CASHADRNEAFF. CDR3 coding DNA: TGTGCCAGCCACGCAGACAGGAATGAAGCTTTCTTT.

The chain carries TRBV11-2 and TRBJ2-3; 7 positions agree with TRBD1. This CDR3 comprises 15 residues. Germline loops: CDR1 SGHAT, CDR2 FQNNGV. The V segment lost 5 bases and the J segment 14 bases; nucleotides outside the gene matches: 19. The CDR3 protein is CASSNNLGWGQPGYF. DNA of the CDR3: TGTGCCAGCAGCAACAATCTCGGGTGGGGACAGCCCGGGTATTTT.

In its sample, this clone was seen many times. Written as DNA, the CDR3 is TGTGCCAGCAGCTTAGGACAGGGAGAGACCCAGTACTTC. The encoded protein is CASSLGQGETQYF. This rearrangement joins TRBV11-3 to TRBJ2-5, with 7 bases that match TRBD1. Germline V CDR1 and CDR2: SGHNT, YENEEA. The V and J ends lost 1 base and 4 bases, in that order; junction bases with no gene match: 0. The CDR3 loop spans 13 amino acids.

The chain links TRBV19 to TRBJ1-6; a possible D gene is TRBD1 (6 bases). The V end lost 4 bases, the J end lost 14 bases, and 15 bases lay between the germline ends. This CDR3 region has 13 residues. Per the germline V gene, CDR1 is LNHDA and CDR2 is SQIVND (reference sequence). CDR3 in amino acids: CASSNTGSESLHF. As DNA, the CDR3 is TGTGCCAGTAGTAACACAGGGTCAGAGTCCCTCCACTTT. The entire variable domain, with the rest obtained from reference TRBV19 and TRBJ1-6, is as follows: DGGITQSPKYLFRKEGQNVTLSCEQNLNHDAMYWYRQDPGQGLRLIYYSQIVNDFQKGDIAEGYSVSREKKESFPLTVTSAQKNPTAFYLCASSNTGSESLHFGNGTRLTVT.

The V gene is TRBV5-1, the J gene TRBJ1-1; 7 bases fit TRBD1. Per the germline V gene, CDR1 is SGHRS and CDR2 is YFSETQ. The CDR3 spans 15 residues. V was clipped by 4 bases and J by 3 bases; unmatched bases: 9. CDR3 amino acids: CASSNPDRVDTEAFF. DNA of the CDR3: TGCGCCAGCAGCAATCCTGACAGGGTGGACACTGAAGCTTTCTTT. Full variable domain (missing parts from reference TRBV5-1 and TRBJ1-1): KAGVTQTPRYLIKTRGQQVTLSCSPISGHRSVSWYQQTPGQGLQFLFEYFSETQRNKGNFPGRFSGRQFSNSRSEMNVSTLELGDSALYLCASSNPDRVDTEAFFGQGTRLTVV.

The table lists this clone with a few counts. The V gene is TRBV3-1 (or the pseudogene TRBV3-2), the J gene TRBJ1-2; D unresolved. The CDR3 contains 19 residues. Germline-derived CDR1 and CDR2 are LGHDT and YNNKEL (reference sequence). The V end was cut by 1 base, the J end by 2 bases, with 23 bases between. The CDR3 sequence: CASSQGKFDKSGRNYGYTF. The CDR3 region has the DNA TGTGCCAGCAGCCAAGGTAAGTTCGATAAGAGTGGGCGAAACTATGGCTACACCTTC.

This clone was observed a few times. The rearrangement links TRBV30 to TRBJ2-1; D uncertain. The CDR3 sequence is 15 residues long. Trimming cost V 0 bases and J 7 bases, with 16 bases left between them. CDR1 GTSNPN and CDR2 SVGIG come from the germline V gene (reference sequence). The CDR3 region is CAWSVMETPSNEQFF. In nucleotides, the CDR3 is TGTGCCTGGAGTGTAATGGAGACCCCCTCAAATGAGCAGTTCTTC.

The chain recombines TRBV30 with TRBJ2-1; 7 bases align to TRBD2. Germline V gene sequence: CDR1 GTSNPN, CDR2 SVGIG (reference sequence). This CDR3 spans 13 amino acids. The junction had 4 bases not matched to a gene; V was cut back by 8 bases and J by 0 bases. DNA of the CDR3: TGTGCCCGAGCGGGGAGCTCCTACAATGAGCAGTTCTTC. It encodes CARAGSSYNEQFF. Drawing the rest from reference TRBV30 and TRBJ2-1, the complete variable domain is SQTIHQWPATLVQPVGSPLSLECTVEGTSNPNLYWYRQAAGRGLQLLFYSVGIGQISSEVPQNLSASRPQDRQFILSSKKLLLSDSGFYLCARAGSSYNEQFFGPGTRLTVL.